This TCR beta chain was identified during a study of blood T cell repertoires in COVID-19. Study overall: Samples representing acute and convalescent COVID-19 were sourced from the United States, Italy and Spain. The cDNA or gDNA used as material had been derived from T cells, B-cell-depleted T cells, or PBMCs.

Patients from Seattle were sampled longitudinally, starting during active infection. The CDR3 covers 16 residues. Germline CDR1 is SGHAT and CDR2 is FQNNGV. Trimming shortened V by 9 bases and J by 0 bases, and 17 bases separated the two germline ends. Clones were sequenced by immunoSEQ multiplex PCR, and TCRdb holds only the in-frame ones, with some missing. The sample carries some 220,000 clones, about 82% recorded once. V gene TRBV11-2 combines with J gene TRBJ2-2; D gene uncertain. Sequenced: peripheral blood. This receptor was identified in a woman in her 70s with COVID-19, enrolled during active disease. The CDR3 region is CARPNMSGPNTGELFF. CDR3 in DNA: TGTGCCAGACCTAATATGTCGGGTCCGAACACCGGGGAGCTGTTTTTT.